This T cell receptor (beta chain) originates from a study of radiation and T cells in renal cell carcinoma. This clone was seen more than once but under ten times. Antigen specificity is unknown. Whole-study results and caveats: In blood, top tumor clones expanded by 2 weeks, shrinking by 4.

CDR3 length equals 14 residues. Trimming took 5 bases from V and 4 from J; bases not matched to a gene: 7. Germline V CDR1 and CDR2: SGHTA, FQGNSA. Sample time point: baseline pretreatment blood. Treatment meaning: 15 Gy SBRT to primary tumor, nephrectomy 4 weeks later. Radiation-treated patients gave blood at baseline, week 2 and week 4. Clear cell pathology was present in this patient's renal cell carcinoma. Sequencing was performed with immunoSEQ multiplex PCR; in TCRdb, only in-frame clones are kept and a portion is missing. The sample consists of 100,000 to 150,000 clones, roughly 80% of them appearing once.

The sample here was blood, taken from a patient whose treatment included radiotherapy and nephrectomy. The genes are TRBV7-2 and TRBJ1-1, with 7 bases matching TRBD1. The receptor's source is a woman aged 60 to 75 with renal cell carcinoma. CDR3 sequence: CASSLVQGGTEAFF. CDR3 coding DNA: TGTGCCAGCAGCCTTGTCCAGGGGGGCACTGAAGCTTTCTTT.